This TCR beta chain was recorded in a study of cytomegalovirus exposure and HLA in healthy donors. V was shortened by 3 bases and J by 3 bases, with 3 bases between the two germline ends. The germline CDR1 and CDR2 sequences are LNHDA and SQIVND (reference sequence). This CDR3 comprises 12 residues. In the PCR, 60 Vbeta and 13 Jbeta primers were used. Profiled with immunoSEQ multiplex PCR; TCRdb holds only in-frame clones, not every one. Of 100,000 to 150,000 clones in the sample, less than 85% are singletons; the top ten hold approximately 8.4%. The clonotype was recovered from a man aged 25 to 40 in good health and CMV-seropositive. The sample taken for sequencing was PBMCs. The chain links TRBV19 to TRBJ1-3; D call uncertain. The CDR3 loop is CASSIGGNTIYF. Written as DNA, the CDR3 is TGTGCCAGTAGTATCGGTGGAAACACCATATATTTT.